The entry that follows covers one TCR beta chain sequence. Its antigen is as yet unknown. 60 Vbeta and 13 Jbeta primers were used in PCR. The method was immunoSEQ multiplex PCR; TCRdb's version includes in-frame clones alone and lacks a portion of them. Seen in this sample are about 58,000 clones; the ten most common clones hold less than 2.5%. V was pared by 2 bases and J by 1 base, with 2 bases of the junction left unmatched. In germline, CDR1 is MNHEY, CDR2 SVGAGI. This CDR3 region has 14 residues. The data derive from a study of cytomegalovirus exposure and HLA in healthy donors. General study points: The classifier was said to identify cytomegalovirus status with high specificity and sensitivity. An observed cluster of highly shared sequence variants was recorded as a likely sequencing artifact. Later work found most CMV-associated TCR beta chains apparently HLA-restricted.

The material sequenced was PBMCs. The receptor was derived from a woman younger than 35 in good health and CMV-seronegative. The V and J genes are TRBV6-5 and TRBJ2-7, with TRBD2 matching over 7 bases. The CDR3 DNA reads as TGTGCCAGCAGTTACGCGGGAGAATCCTACGAGCAGTACTTC. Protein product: CASSYAGESYEQYF.